The 20 T cell receptor beta chains in this list originate from one sample, sequenced in a study of blood T cell repertoires in COVID-19. The assay was immunoSEQ multiplex PCR, and TCRdb's table has in-frame clones only and misses some. Here the sample spans approximately 210,000 clones, roughly 79% being singletons. What was sequenced was PBMCs or T cells enriched from blood (not recorded which). The receptors were sampled from a woman between 50 and 59 years old with acute COVID-19.

The rearrangement joins TRBV7-8 to TRBJ2-7, with 9 bases aligning to TRBD2. J was trimmed by 2 bases and V by 1 base; bases with no gene match: 6. CDR1 is SGHVS, CDR2 FQNEAQ, per germline. CDR3 length: 16 residues. The CDR3, as DNA: TGTGCCAGCAGCTTAGTTGGTCTAGCGGGGACCTACGAGCAGTACTTC. It is translated as CASSLVGLAGTYEQYF.

The V and J genes are TRBV15 and TRBJ2-5; 7 nucleotides align to TRBD1. The J segment lost 6 bases and the V segment lost 1 base, leaving 17 bases of the junction unmatched. The CDR3 spans 18 residues. Germline V lookup: CDR1 LNHNV, CDR2 YYDKDF (reference sequence). This CDR3 is CATSRARQGSTAVQTQYF. DNA for the CDR3: TGTGCCACCAGCAGAGCGAGACAGGGAAGTACCGCCGTCCAGACCCAGTACTTC.

The chain employs TRBV3-1 (or the pseudogene TRBV3-2) and TRBJ2-7, with a weak D call TRBD1 (5 bases). The CDR3 sequence is 14 residues long. Per the germline V gene, CDR1 is LGHDT and CDR2 is YNNKEL (reference sequence). Trimming removed 4 bases at V and 3 bases at J, with 13 bases between. CDR3 DNA: TGTGCCAGCAGCCCGAGCTTTCAGGGCTACGAGCAGTACTTC. Translating gives CASSPSFQGYEQYF.

The V gene is TRBV19, the J gene TRBJ1-6, with D perhaps TRBD1 (6 bases). Trimming removed 4 bases from V and 8 bases from J, with 15 bases in between. CDR1 LNHDA and CDR2 SQIVND come from the germline V gene (reference sequence). The CDR3 has 15 amino acids. Here the CDR3 reads CASSRSGTLDSPLHF. CDR3 sequence (DNA): TGTGCCAGTAGTAGATCCGGGACACTTGATTCACCCCTCCACTTT.

This clone has just one count. The chain couples TRBV11-2 to TRBJ1-6; weak D call: TRBD1 (5 bases). V dropped 2 bases and J dropped 9 bases, with 11 bases sitting between them. This CDR3 has 14 residues. From germline, CDR1 is SGHAT and CDR2 FQNNGV. This chain's CDR3 is CASSLTRGGSPLHF. The CDR3 DNA reads as TGTGCCAGCAGCTTAACGCGCGGGGGTTCACCCCTCCACTTT.

This clone was detected only once. The V and J genes are TRBV7-2 and TRBJ2-5; possibly TRBD2 for D (6 bases). Trimming took off 4 bases at V and 0 bases at J, with 12 bases between the two ends. Germline CDR1 SGHTA, CDR2 FQGNSA. The CDR3 is 15 residues long. The CDR3 loop is CASSSSGSHQETQYF. As DNA, the CDR3 is TGTGCCAGCAGCTCCAGCGGGTCCCACCAAGAGACCCAGTACTTC.

The rearrangement uses TRBV7-2 and TRBJ2-7; TRBD2 aligns across 8 bases. After removal of 0 bases from V and 0 bases from J, the junction contained 7 bases not matched to a gene. Germline loops: CDR1 SGHTA, CDR2 FQGNSA. The CDR3 is 17 residues long. CDR3 nucleotides: TGTGCCAGCAGCTTAGCGCGCGGTAGCGGGGACTCCTACGAGCAGTACTTC. This encodes CASSLARGSGDSYEQYF.

As DNA, the CDR3 is TGTGCCAGCAGCCTTAGGGGGACAGCGAAAGGCTACACCTTC. This codes for CASSLRGTAKGYTF. The chain couples TRBV6-2 or TRBV6-3 to TRBJ1-2; 7 nucleotides match TRBD1. The CDR3 runs 14 residues. Germline loops: CDR1 MNHEY, CDR2 SVGEGT. The J segment lost 8 bases and the V segment lost 6 bases, leaving 12 bases of the junction unmatched.

This chain connects TRBV14 to TRBJ2-7; 9 bases line up with TRBD2. Germline loops: CDR1 SGHDN, CDR2 FVKESK. CDR3 size: 15 residues. V trimming: 6 bases; J trimming: 1 base; junction bases outside the gene matches: 7. In DNA form, the CDR3 reads TGTGCCAGCAGTTTCGGGACTAGCTCATCCTACGAGCAGTACTTC. Translating it yields CASSFGTSSSYEQYF. The full variable domain, with the rest looked up from reference TRBV14 and TRBJ2-7, is EAGVTQFPSHSVIEKGQTVTLRCDPISGHDNLYWYRRVMGKEIKFLLHFVKESKQDESGMPNNRFLAERTGGTYSTLKVQPAELEDSGVYFCASSFGTSSSYEQYFGPGTRLTVT.

The chain links TRBV27 to TRBJ1-4; no clear D gene. V was shortened by 5 bases and J by 2 bases, with 9 bases between the two germline ends. CDR1 is MNHEY and CDR2 is SMNVEV in the germline V gene (reference sequence). This CDR3 contains 14 residues. CDR3 nucleotide sequence: TGTGCCAGCAGTGCCAGTCCGACTAATGAAAAACTGTTTTTT. Translation: CASSASPTNEKLFF. Based on the CDR3 plus reference TRBV27 and TRBJ1-4, the full variable domain is EAQVTQNPRYLITVTGKKLTVTCSQNMNHEYMSWYRQDPGLGLRQIYYSMNVEVTDKGDVPEGYKVSRKEKRNFPLILESPSPNQTSLYFCASSASPTNEKLFFGSGTQLSVL.

The CDR3 is CASSIRLAKDTQYF. In nucleotides, the CDR3 is TGTGCCAGTAGTATCCGGTTAGCGAAGGATACGCAGTATTTT. The chain links TRBV19 to TRBJ2-3; tentative D call: TRBD2 (5 bases). The CDR3 loop spans 14 amino acids. Trimming stripped 3 bases from V and 6 bases from J, with 13 bases between. In germline, CDR1 is LNHDA, CDR2 SQIVND (reference sequence).

The V call is TRBV27, the J call TRBJ1-1, with a possible D match to TRBD1 (5 bases). Germline V CDR1 and CDR2: MNHEY, SMNVEV (reference sequence). The CDR3 length is 16 residues. V was shortened by 6 bases and J by 3 bases, with 20 bases between the two germline ends. The CDR3 loop is CASSRGTWAVYTEAFF. As DNA, the CDR3 is TGTGCCAGCAGCCGGGGGACTTGGGCGGTCTACACTGAAGCTTTCTTT.

The V and J genes are TRBV7-2 and TRBJ2-3, with D tentatively TRBD1 (5 bases). This CDR3 contains 15 residues. The germline V and J ends were trimmed by 3 bases and 4 bases, with 14 bases remaining between them. Germline CDR1 SGHTA, CDR2 FQGNSA. CDR3 coding DNA: TGTGCCAGCAGCTTGACCGGGCAGGGCGCAGATACGCAGTATTTT. As protein: CASSLTGQGADTQYF.

The chain is built from TRBV7-2 and TRBJ1-3; maybe TRBD1 (6 bases). This CDR3 contains 12 residues. The germline gives CDR1 SGHTA, CDR2 FQGNSA. Trimming removed 2 bases at V and 15 bases at J, with 14 bases between. CDR3 in amino acids: CASSLPPGTPYF. CDR3 coding DNA: TGTGCCAGCAGCTTACCTCCCGGGACACCATATTTT.

A note on this clone: Other DNA sequences within the sample encode an identical CDR3. V and J are TRBV28 and TRBJ2-1, with D tentatively TRBD1 (5 bases). This CDR3 is 12 amino acids long. Trimming removed 6 bases at V and 4 bases at J, with 7 bases between. CDR1 is MDHEN and CDR2 is SYDVKM in the germline V gene. CDR3 in amino acids: CASSPGYNEQFF. As DNA, the CDR3 is TGTGCCAGCAGCCCAGGGTACAATGAGCAGTTCTTC.

This clone was counted once. The chain carries TRBV7-8 and TRBJ1-2; D is possibly TRBD1 (6 bases). Trimming removed 3 bases at V and 3 bases at J, with 20 bases between. CDR3 length: 17 amino acids. Looked up from germline, CDR1 is SGHVS and CDR2 is FQNEAQ. CDR3 in amino acids: CASSFSTLPGDYYGYTF. The CDR3 DNA sequence: TGTGCCAGCAGCTTCTCGACCCTTCCAGGGGATTACTATGGCTACACCTTC. The complete variable domain, with remaining parts taken from reference TRBV7-8 and TRBJ1-2, reads GAGVSQSPRYKVAKRGQDVALRCDPISGHVSLFWYQQALGQGPEFLTYFQNEAQLDKSGLPSDRFFAERPEGSVSTLKIQRTQQEDSAVYLCASSFSTLPGDYYGYTFGSGTRLTVV.

J is TRBJ2-3 and V is TRBV14; TRBD2 agrees at 9 bases. CDR1 SGHDN and CDR2 FVKESK come from the germline V gene. The CDR3 is 17 amino acids. With 4 bases clipped from V and 0 bases from J, the junction kept 8 bases outside the gene matches. CDR3 in DNA: TGTGCCAGCAGCCCACTTTTAGCGGGGGTTAGCACAGATACGCAGTATTTT. Amino acids: CASSPLLAGVSTDTQYF.

The chain joins TRBV5-1 to TRBJ1-3; D may be TRBD1 (5 bases). The CDR3 has 15 amino acids. The V gene's germline CDR1 is SGHRS and CDR2 YFSETQ. The ends were cut back, 3 bases at V and 4 bases at J, with 14 bases in the middle. The CDR3 nucleotides read TGCGCCAGCAGCTCGGACCAGGGTCGGGGAAACACCATATATTTT. Residues: CASSSDQGRGNTIYF.

The V gene is TRBV24-1, the J gene TRBJ2-2; D is perhaps TRBD1 (6 bases). V was pared by 4 bases and J by 0 bases, with 11 bases between. The CDR3 contains 16 residues. The germline V gene encodes CDR1 KGHDR and CDR2 SFDVKD. CDR3 sequence reads: CATSDRDNPNTGELFF. For the CDR3, the DNA is TGTGCCACCAGTGACCGGGACAATCCGAACACCGGGGAGCTGTTTTTT.

The genes are TRBV27 and TRBJ2-7; D call uncertain. Per the germline V gene, CDR1 is MNHEY and CDR2 is SMNVEV (reference sequence). The CDR3 totals 11 residues. V was shortened by 4 bases and J by 3 bases, with 4 bases between the two germline ends. Here the CDR3 DNA reads TGTGCCAGCAGTTCTATCTACGAGCAGTACTTC. Amino acids: CASSSIYEQYF.